This T cell receptor beta chain was recovered during a study of blood T cell repertoires in COVID-19. Authors' data handling: Quantification of nucleated cells was approximated via reference gene primer amplification. Profiling relied on immunoSEQ multiplex PCR, and the TCRdb table lists in-frame clones only, not all of them. The V and J calls and clone size are taken from that table; D and trimming were inferred from the DNA. The sample contains around 190,000 clones, 80% of which appear only once. Between the trimmed V and J ends, which lost 7 bases and 2 bases, there was a span of 19 bases. The CDR3 runs to 16 residues. The germline V gene has CDR1 SGHRS and CDR2 YFSETQ.

The receptor's source is a man aged 60-69 years with acute or convalescent COVID-19. The rearrangement joins TRBV5-1 to TRBJ2-1, with D possibly matching TRBD2 (7 bases). The source material was peripheral blood. The CDR3 nucleotides read TGCGCCAGCGGAGACCTGAGGGGGGGTCCCTACAATGAGCAGTTCTTC. Translation gives CASGDLRGGPYNEQFF.